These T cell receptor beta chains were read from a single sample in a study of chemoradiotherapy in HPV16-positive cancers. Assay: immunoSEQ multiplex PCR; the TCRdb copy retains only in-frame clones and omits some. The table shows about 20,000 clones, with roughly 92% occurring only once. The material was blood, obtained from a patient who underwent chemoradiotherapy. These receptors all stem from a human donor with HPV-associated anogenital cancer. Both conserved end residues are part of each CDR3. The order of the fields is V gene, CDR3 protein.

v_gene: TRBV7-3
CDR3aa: CASSLVGAGGYNEQFF

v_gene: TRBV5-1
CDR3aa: CASSPRGVGYGYTF

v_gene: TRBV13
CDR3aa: CASSLKGVGAEAFF

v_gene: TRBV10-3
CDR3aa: CAISAGTSLDEQYF

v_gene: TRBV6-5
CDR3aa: CASSYTLAGGAYEQYF

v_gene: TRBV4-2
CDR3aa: CASSQDENRAQETQYF

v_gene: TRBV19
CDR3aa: CASSSRGVSPDTQYF

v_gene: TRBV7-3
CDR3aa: CASSLEGRVRETQYF

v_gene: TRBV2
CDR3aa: CASRDRGVGANVLTF

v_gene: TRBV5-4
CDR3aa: CASSPSGGGRETQYF